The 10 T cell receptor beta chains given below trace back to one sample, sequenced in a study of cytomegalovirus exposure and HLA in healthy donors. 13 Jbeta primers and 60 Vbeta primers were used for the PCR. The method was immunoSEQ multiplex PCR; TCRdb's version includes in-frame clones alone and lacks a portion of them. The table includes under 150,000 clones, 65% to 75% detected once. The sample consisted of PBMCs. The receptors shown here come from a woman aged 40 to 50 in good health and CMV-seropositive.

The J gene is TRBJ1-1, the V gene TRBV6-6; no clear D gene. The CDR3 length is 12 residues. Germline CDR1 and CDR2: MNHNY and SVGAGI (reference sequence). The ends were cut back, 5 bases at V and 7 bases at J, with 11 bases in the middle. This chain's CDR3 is CASSITSGEAFF. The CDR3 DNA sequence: TGTGCCAGCAGTATTACCTCGGGTGAAGCTTTCTTT.

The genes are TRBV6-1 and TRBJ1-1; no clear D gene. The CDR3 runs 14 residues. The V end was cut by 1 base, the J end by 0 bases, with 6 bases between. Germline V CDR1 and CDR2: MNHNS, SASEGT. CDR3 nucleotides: TGTGCCAGCAGTGAAGTCGGGATGAACACTGAAGCTTTCTTT. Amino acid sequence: CASSEVGMNTEAFF.

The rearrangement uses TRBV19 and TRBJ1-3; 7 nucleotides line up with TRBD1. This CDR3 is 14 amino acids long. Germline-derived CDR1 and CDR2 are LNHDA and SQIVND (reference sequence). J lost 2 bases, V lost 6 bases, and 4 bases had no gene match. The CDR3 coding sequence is TGTGCCAGTAGCCCGACAGGGACTGGAAACACCATATATTTT. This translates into CASSPTGTGNTIYF.

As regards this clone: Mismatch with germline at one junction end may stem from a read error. CDR3 nucleotides: TGTGCCTGCAGCTTACGAGGACAGCCGGCGAACACCGGGGAGCTGTTTTTT. Translated, it gives CACSLRGQPANTGELFF. The rearrangement links TRBV7-9 to TRBJ2-2; possibly TRBD1 for D (6 bases). From germline, CDR1 is SEHNR and CDR2 FQNEAQ (reference sequence). The CDR3 totals 17 residues.

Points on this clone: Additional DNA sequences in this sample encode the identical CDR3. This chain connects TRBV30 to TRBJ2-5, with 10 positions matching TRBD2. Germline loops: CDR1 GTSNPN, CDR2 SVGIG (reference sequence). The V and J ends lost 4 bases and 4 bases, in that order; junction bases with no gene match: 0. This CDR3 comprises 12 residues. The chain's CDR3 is CAWTSGGETQYF. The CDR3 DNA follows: TGTGCCTGGACTAGCGGGGGAGAGACCCAGTACTTC.

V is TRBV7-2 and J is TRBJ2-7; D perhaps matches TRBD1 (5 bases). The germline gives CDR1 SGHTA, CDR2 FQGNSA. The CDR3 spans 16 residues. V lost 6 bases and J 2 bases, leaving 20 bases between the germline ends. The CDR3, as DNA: TGTGCCAGCAGGGAGAGAGAAGGGGTCAGCCCCTACGAGCAGTACTTC. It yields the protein CASREREGVSPYEQYF.

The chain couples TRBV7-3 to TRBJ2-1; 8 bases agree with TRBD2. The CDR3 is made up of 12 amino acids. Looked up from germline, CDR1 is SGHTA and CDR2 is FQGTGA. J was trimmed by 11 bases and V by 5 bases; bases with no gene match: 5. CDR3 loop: CASSPGTSQQFF. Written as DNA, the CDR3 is TGTGCCAGCAGCCCCGGGACTAGTCAGCAGTTCTTC.

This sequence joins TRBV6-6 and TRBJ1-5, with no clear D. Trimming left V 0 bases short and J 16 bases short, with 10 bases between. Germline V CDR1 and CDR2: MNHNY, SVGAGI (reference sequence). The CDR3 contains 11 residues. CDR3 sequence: CASSYSGTRHF. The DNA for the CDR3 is TGTGCCAGCAGTTACTCGGGCACGCGCCATTTT.

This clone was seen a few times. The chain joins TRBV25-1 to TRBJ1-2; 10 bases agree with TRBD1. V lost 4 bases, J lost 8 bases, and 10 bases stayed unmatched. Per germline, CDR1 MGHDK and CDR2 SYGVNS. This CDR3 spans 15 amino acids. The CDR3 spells CASSAARDRGSGYTF. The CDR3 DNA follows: TGTGCCAGCAGTGCGGCCAGGGACAGGGGATCCGGCTACACCTTC.

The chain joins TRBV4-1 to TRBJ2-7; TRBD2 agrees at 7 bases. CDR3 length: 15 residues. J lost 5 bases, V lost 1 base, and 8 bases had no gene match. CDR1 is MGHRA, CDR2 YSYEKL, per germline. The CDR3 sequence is CASSQASTSAHEQYF. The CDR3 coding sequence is TGCGCCAGCAGCCAAGCGAGTACTAGCGCCCACGAGCAGTACTTC.